This TCR beta chain was sequenced in a study of blood T cells in healthy people across ages. Overall study results and limits: Diversity of TCR beta per million T cells declined in a roughly linear way with age. Because donor CMV status was unknown, expanded clonotype changes were possibly confounded.

For the second PCR, which ran for roughly 6 to 11 cycles, a sample-barcoded 5' primer and a J-beta primer mix were used. A 12-random-nucleotide template-switch adaptor tagged each cDNA molecule. TCRdb fed the 5' RACE reads into MiXCR, producing one record per CDR3 protein. The sample gives around 1,500,000 distinct CDR3 sequences, roughly 40% of which show up once; around 8% is in the top ten. Comments on this clonotype: Its antigen is not identified.

CDR3 size: 15 residues. V lost 5 bases and J lost 2; bases outside the gene matches: 6. CDR1 and CDR2 (germline): SGHTA, FQGNSA. Extraction of total RNA produced a minimum of 5 micrograms from each sample. This sequence was found in a woman between 18 and 29 years old in good health. The rearrangement joins TRBV7-2 to TRBJ1-2, with 9 bases lining up with TRBD1. Sequencing used blood. The CDR3 loop reads CASSPQGASNYGYTF. The CDR3 bases are TGTGCCAGCAGCCCACAGGGGGCTTCAAACTATGGCTACACCTTC.